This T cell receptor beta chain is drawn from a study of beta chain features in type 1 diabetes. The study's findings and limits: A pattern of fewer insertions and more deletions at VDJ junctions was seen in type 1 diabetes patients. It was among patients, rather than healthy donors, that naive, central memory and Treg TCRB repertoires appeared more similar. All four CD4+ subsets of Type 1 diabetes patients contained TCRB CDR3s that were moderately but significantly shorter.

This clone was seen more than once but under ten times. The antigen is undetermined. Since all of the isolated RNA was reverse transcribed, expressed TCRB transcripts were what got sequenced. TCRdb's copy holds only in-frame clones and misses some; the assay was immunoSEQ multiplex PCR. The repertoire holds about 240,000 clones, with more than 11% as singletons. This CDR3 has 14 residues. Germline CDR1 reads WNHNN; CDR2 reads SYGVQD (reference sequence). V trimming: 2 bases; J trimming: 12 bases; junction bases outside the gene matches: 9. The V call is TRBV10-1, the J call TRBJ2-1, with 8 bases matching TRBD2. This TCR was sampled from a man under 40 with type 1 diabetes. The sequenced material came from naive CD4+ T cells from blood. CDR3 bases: TGCGCCAGCAGTGAGGGACTAGCACCCAAGCGGCAGTTCTTC. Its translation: CASSEGLAPKRQFF.